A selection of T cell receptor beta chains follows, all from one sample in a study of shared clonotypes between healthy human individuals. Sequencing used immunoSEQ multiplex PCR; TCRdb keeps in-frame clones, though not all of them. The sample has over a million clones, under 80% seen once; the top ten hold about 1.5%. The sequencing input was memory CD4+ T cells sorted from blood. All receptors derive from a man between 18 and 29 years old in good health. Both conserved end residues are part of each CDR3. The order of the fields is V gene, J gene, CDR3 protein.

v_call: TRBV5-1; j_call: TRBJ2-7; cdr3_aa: CASSSGLAGVGYEQYF
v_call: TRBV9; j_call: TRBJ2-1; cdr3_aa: CASSGGTITYNEQFF
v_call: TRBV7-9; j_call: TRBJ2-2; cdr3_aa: CASRNRQGDTGELFF
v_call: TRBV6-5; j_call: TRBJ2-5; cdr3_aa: CASSPGQRGTYF
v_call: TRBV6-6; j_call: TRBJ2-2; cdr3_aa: CASGGYITGELFF
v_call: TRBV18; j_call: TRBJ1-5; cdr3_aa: CASSLQGDQPQHF
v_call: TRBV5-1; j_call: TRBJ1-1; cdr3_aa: CASSFGAQNTEAFF
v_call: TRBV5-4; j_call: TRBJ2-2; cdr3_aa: CASRVGLAGDAGELFF
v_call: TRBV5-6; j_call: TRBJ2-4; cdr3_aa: CASSLDPRDAKNIQYF
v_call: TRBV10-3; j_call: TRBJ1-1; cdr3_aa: CAISEGLAAFF
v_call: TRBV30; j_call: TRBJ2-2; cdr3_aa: CAWSHPGLGTGELFF
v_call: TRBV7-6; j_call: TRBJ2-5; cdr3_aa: CASSLGTTQETQYF
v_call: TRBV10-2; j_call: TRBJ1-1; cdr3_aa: CASRDLEAFF
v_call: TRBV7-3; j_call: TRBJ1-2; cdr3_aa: CASSLTGGRGYTF
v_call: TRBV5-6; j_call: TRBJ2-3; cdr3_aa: CASTKYPEDSPDTQYF
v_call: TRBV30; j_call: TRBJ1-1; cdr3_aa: CAWSHTGRPEAFF
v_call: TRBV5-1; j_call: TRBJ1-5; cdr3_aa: CASSLDGESNQPQHF
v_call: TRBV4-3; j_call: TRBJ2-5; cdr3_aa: CASSQGEGDRGETQYF
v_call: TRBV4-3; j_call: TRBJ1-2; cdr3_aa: CASSQESQPYNYGYTF
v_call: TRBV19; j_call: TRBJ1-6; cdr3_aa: CASSVQGASYNSPLHF
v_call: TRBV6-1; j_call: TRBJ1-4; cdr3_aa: CASYIREGTNEKLFF
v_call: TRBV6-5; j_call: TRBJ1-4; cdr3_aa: CASSYNRFNEKLFF
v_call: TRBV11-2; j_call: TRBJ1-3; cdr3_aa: CASSHLRAGNTIYF
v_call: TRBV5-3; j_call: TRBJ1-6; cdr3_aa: CARSLAPEDNSPLHF
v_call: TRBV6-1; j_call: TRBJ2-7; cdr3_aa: CASSEQGQAYEQYF
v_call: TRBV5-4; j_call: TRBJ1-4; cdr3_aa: CASSLAGAGNEKLFF
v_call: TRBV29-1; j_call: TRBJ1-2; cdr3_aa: CSVDQGGYGYTF
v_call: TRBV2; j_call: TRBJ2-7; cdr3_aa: CASKEGAYEQYF
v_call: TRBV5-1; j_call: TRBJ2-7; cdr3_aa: CASSLEASGFSSYEQYF
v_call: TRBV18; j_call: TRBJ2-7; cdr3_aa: CASSHQYEQYF
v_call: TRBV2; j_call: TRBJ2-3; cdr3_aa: CASSAPGAGGRGDTQYF
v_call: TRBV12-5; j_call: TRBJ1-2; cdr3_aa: CASALGINYGYTF
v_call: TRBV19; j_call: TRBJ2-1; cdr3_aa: CASSRFNEQFF
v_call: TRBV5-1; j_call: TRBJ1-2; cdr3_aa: CASSSQTGLGDGYTF
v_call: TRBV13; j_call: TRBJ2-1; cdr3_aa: CASSNRGTNNEQFF
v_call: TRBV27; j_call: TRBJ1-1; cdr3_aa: CATALGTEAFF
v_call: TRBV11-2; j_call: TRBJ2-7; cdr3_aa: CASSLGAASGSPYEQYF
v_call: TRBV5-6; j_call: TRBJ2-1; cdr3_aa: CASSLGLADYNEQFF
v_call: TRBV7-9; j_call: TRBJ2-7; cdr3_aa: CASSIGAERLARSYEQYF
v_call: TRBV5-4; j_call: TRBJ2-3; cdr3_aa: CASSSSGRGLDTQYF
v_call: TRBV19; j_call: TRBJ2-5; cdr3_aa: CASSPGLAHQETQYF
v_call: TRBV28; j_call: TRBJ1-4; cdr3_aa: CASYSSGHNEKLFF
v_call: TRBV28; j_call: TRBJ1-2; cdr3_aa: CASSFWTEGGYTF
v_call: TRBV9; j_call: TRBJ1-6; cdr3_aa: CASSAQVVGSPLHF
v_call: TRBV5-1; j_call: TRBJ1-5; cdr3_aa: CASSSNRGKQPQHF
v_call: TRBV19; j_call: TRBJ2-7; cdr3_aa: CASSILSGREQYF
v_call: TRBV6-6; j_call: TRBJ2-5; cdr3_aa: CASSWGETQYF
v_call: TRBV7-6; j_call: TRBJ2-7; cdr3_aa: CASSLEVVGSAGLKGIEQYF
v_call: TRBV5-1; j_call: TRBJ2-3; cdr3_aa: CASSLYGSTTDTQYF
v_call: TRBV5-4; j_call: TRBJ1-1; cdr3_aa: CASSSSGTKNTEAFF
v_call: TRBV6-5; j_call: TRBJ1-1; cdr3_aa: CASHLRGYTEAFF
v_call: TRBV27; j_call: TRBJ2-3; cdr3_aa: CASSSGLAADTQYF
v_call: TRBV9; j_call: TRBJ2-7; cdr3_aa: CASSPGELLSYEQYF
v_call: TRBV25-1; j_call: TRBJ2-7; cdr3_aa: CASSDPRTGGYEQYF